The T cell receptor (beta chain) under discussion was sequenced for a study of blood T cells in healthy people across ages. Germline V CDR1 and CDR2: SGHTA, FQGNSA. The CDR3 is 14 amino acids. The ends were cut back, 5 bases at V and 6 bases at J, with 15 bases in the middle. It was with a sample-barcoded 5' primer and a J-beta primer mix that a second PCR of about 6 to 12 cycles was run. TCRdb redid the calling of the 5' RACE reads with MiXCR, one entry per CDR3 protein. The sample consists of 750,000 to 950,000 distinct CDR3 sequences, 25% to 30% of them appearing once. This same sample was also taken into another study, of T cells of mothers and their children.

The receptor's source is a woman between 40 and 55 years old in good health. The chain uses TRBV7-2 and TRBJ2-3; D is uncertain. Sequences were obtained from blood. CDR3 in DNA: TGTGCCAGCAGCCCTGGCGTGGTTCGGGATACGCAGTATTTT. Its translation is CASSPGVVRDTQYF.